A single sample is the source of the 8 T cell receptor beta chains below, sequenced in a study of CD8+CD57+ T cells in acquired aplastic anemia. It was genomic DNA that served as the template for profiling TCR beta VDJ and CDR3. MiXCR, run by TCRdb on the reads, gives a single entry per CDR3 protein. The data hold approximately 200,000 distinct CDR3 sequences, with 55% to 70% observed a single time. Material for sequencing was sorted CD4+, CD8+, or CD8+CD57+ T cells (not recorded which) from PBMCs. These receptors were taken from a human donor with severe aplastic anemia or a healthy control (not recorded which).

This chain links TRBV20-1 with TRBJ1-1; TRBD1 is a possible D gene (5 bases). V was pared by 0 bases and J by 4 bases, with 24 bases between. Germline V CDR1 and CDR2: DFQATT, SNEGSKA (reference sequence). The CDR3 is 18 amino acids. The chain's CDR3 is CSARDLSGPTGALTEAFF. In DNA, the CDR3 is TGCAGTGCTAGAGATTTAAGCGGACCAACCGGGGCCCTCACTGAAGCTTTCTTT.

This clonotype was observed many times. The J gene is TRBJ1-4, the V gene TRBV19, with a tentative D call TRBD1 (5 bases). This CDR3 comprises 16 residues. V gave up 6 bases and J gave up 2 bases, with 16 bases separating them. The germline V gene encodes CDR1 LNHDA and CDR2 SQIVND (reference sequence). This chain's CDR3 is CASSLRGGETNEKLFF. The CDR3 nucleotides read TGTGCCAGTAGCCTCCGGGGGGGTGAGACTAATGAAAAACTGTTTTTT.

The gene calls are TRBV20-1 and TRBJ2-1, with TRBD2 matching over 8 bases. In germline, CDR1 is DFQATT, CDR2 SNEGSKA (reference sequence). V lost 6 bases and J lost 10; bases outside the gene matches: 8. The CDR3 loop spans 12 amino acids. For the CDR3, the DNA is TGCAGTGCCAGCAGGATAGCGGGGGAGCAGTTCTTC. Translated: CSASRIAGEQFF.

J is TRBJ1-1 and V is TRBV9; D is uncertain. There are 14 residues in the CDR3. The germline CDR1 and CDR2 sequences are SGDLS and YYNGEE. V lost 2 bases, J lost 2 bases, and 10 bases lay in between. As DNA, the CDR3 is TGTGCCAGCAGCGTCTCCTACTCCAACACTGAAGCTTTCTTT. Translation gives CASSVSYSNTEAFF.

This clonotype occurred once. CDR3 sequence (DNA): TGTGCCAGCAGCCGTAGCGGGGGGTTCACGCAGTATTTT. Translated, it gives CASSRSGGFTQYF. The V and J genes are TRBV7-3 and TRBJ2-3; TRBD2 matches 10 bases. CDR3 length equals 13 residues. The germline V gene encodes CDR1 SGHTA and CDR2 FQGTGA. The V gene end was trimmed by 5 bases and the J gene end by 9 bases; junction bases not matched to a gene: 5.

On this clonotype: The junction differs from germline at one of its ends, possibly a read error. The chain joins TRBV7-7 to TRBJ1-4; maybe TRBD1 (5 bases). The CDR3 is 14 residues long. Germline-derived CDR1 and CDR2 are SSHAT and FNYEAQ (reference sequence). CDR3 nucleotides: TGTGCTAGCAGCTCCGGGACGGATGATGAAAAACTGTTTTTT. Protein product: CASSSGTDDEKLFF.

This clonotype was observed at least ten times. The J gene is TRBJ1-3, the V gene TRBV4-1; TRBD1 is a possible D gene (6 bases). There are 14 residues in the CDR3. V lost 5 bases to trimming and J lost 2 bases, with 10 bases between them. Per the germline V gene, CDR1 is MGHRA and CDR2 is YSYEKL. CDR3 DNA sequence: TGCGCCAGCAGCGCCCAGGGGCCTGGAAACACCATATATTTT. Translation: CASSAQGPGNTIYF.

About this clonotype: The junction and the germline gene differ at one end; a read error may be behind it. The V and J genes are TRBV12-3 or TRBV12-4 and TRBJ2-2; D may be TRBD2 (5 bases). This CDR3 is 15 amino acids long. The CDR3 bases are TGTGCCAGCAGTGAGCTGGTCAAGAACACCGGGGAGCCGTTTTTT. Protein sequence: CASSELVKNTGEPFF.